The 22 T cell receptor beta chains below all came from one sample that was sequenced in a study of blood T cell repertoires in COVID-19. Some clones are missing from TCRdb's copy, which holds only in-frame ones; the method was immunoSEQ multiplex PCR. The profile shows a few thousand clones, approximately 91% of them singletons. The specimen sequenced was peripheral blood. Receptors were obtained from a man aged 50-60 years with active COVID-19.

This chain joins TRBV2 and TRBJ1-4; D is unclear. CDR1 is SNHLY and CDR2 is FYNNEI in the germline V gene. The germline V and J ends were trimmed by 5 bases and 5 bases, with 6 bases remaining between them. The CDR3 is 12 residues long. The CDR3 reads CASSPVNEKLFF. The CDR3 region has the DNA TGTGCCAGCAGTCCTGTCAATGAAAAACTGTTTTTT.

This clone came up a few times. The V call is TRBV4-2, the J call TRBJ2-3; a weak D match, TRBD1 (7 bases). V dropped 0 bases and J dropped 1 base, with 14 bases sitting between them. CDR1 and CDR2 from the germline V gene are LGHNA and YNFKEQ. The CDR3 loop spans 17 amino acids. CDR3 sequence (DNA): TGTGCCAGCAGCCAAGAACCCAGGGGGACTCGCACAGATACGCAGTATTTT. Protein product: CASSQEPRGTRTDTQYF.

This clone was counted a single time. The V and J genes are TRBV6-5 and TRBJ2-7; 11 bases are shared with TRBD2. This CDR3 spans 15 amino acids. Germline assignment: CDR1 MNHEY and CDR2 SVGAGI. Unmatched junction bases numbered 9, after V lost 5 bases and J lost 6 bases. The CDR3 nucleotides are TGTGCCAGCAGTCTACCCGGGACTAGCGGACTCGAGCAGTACTTC. Encoded protein: CASSLPGTSGLEQYF.

This clone is a singleton in its sample. This chain joins TRBV7-2 and TRBJ2-2; D not certain. CDR1 and CDR2 from the germline V gene are SGHTA and FQGNSA. The V and J ends lost 5 bases and 2 bases respectively, with 12 bases between them. This CDR3 is 15 amino acids long. The CDR3 protein is CASSPSVLNTGELFF. CDR3 DNA sequence: TGTGCCAGCAGCCCCTCGGTACTCAACACCGGGGAGCTGTTTTTT. The whole variable domain, remainder taken from reference TRBV7-2 and TRBJ2-2, is GAGVSQSPSNKVTEKGKDVELRCDPISGHTALYWYRQSLGQGLEFLIYFQGNSAPDKSGLPSDRFSAERTGGSVSTLTIQRTQQEDSAVYLCASSPSVLNTGELFFGEGSRLTVL.

The chain employs TRBV18 and TRBJ2-5; possibly TRBD1 for D (6 bases). This CDR3 is 16 amino acids long. Per the germline V gene, CDR1 is KGHSH and CDR2 is LQKENI. The V gene lost 8 bases and the J gene lost 5 bases, with 24 bases spanning the gap. The CDR3 sequence is CASRAGTQGIGETQYF. The CDR3 DNA reads as TGTGCCAGCCGGGCGGGTACGCAGGGGATTGGCGAGACCCAGTACTTC.

The chain joins TRBV30 to TRBJ1-1; TRBD1 aligns across 10 bases. Germline trimming cut 5 bases from V and 4 bases from J; bases unmatched to any gene: 10. The CDR3 is made up of 15 amino acids. Germline lookup yields CDR1 GTSNPN and CDR2 SVGIG (reference sequence). In nucleotides, the CDR3 is TGTGCCTGGGGCCTTATCGGACAGGGGGGCACTGAAGCTTTCTTT. It yields the protein CAWGLIGQGGTEAFF.

V and J are TRBV5-4 and TRBJ2-2, with 9 bases lining up with TRBD1. The CDR3 consists of 17 residues. The trim removed 3 bases at V and 6 bases at J, leaving 12 bases unmatched. Germline V lookup: CDR1 SGHNT, CDR2 YYREEE (reference sequence). CDR3 in amino acids: CASSSPPYRGRAGELFF. In DNA form, the CDR3 reads TGTGCCAGCAGCTCCCCACCCTACAGGGGGCGAGCCGGGGAGCTGTTTTTT.

This chain links TRBV18 with TRBJ2-7, with TRBD2 identical over 9 bases. Germline values: CDR1 KGHSH, CDR2 LQKENI. The CDR3 runs to 16 residues. V lost 0 bases to trimming and J lost 2 bases; unmatched junction nucleotides: 5. CDR3: CASSPPELAGAYEQYF. The CDR3 nucleotides are TGTGCCAGCTCACCACCGGAACTAGCGGGTGCCTACGAGCAGTACTTC.

The chain carries TRBV29-1 and TRBJ1-1, with D hard to call. The CDR3 runs to 13 residues. V gave up 5 bases and J gave up 2 bases, with 12 bases separating them. Germline V CDR1 and CDR2: SQVTM, ANQGSEA. CDR3 loop: CSVTLGLNTEAFF. The CDR3 coding sequence is TGCAGCGTTACGCTGGGCCTTAACACTGAAGCTTTCTTT.

V usage is TRBV18 and J usage is TRBJ2-7; TRBD1 matches at 10 bases. Unmatched junction bases numbered 11, after V lost 3 bases and J lost 3 bases. Germline V gene sequence: CDR1 KGHSH, CDR2 LQKENI. The CDR3 has 17 residues. The CDR3 nucleotides read TGTGCCAGCTCACCTACAAGCGGTAGGACAGGGGGCTACGAGCAGTACTTC. It yields the protein CASSPTSGRTGGYEQYF.

This chain links TRBV27 with TRBJ2-5; 11 nucleotides line up with TRBD1. This CDR3 comprises 17 residues. V lost 5 bases and J lost 1; bases outside the gene matches: 9. From germline, CDR1 is MNHEY and CDR2 SMNVEV (reference sequence). DNA for the CDR3: TGTGCCAGCAGTGCACTAACCGGGACAGGGGGCCAAGAGACCCAGTACTTC. It encodes CASSALTGTGGQETQYF.

This clone was observed a handful of times. The rearrangement links TRBV11-2 to TRBJ1-3; 8 bases line up with TRBD1. The CDR3 loop spans 16 amino acids. Looked up from germline, CDR1 is SGHAT and CDR2 is FQNNGV. Unmatched junction bases numbered 12, after V lost 5 bases and J lost 6 bases. DNA for the CDR3: TGTGCCAGCAGCCCACAGGGGGGGACCGGTTTAAACACCATATATTTT. Its translation: CASSPQGGTGLNTIYF.

The CDR3 spells CASSKRDPTDTQYF. Here the CDR3 DNA reads TGTGCCAGCAGCAAGCGGGATCCCACAGATACGCAGTATTTT. The chain carries TRBV27 and TRBJ2-3; 7 bases agree with TRBD2. J was trimmed by 2 bases and V by 6 bases; bases with no gene match: 5. The CDR3 spans 14 residues. Germline V CDR1 and CDR2: MNHEY, SMNVEV (reference sequence).

The chain uses TRBV24-1 and TRBJ2-5; D possibly corresponds to TRBD1 (5 bases). CDR1 KGHDR and CDR2 SFDVKD come from the germline V gene. This CDR3 is 14 amino acids long. Trimming cost V 4 bases and J 4 bases, with 12 bases left between them. As DNA, the CDR3 is TGTGCCACCAGTGACAGGGATTTCGCAGAGACCCAGTACTTC. This codes for CATSDRDFAETQYF.

The rearrangement joins TRBV4-2 to TRBJ2-1; 7 bases are shared with TRBD2. Germline CDR1 is LGHNA and CDR2 is YNFKEQ. This CDR3 has 15 amino acids. With V trimmed by 1 base and J by 5 bases, 5 bases remained unmatched. CDR3 sequence reads: CASSQGWRENNEQFF. DNA of the CDR3: TGTGCCAGCAGCCAAGGGTGGCGGGAGAACAATGAGCAGTTCTTC.

The rearrangement joins TRBV7-9 to TRBJ1-2; no definite D call. V was cut by 2 bases and J by 4 bases, with 11 bases left in between. Germline V gene data show CDR1 as SEHNR and CDR2 as FQNEAQ (reference sequence). CDR3 length equals 14 residues. CDR3 sequence: CASSLIGGSYGYTF. The CDR3 DNA sequence: TGTGCCAGCAGCTTAATTGGCGGATCCTATGGCTACACCTTC.

V and J are TRBV15 and TRBJ2-7, with 10 bases lining up with TRBD1. From germline, CDR1 is LNHNV and CDR2 YYDKDF (reference sequence). Trimming at V came to 1 base and at J to 7 bases, leaving 7 bases not matched to a gene. CDR3 length: 15 amino acids. The CDR3 nucleotides read TGTGCCACCAGCAGAGCCGACAGGGGGCGATGGGAGCAGTACTTC. This translates into CATSRADRGRWEQYF.

The chain has TRBV27 and TRBJ2-3, with TRBD1 matching 10 bases. Trimming cost V 8 bases and J 1 base; bases outside gene matches: 3. The germline CDR1 and CDR2 sequences are MNHEY and SMNVEV (reference sequence). This CDR3 has 14 amino acids. The CDR3: CASGDRGGTDTQYF. The CDR3 nucleotides are TGTGCCAGCGGGGACAGGGGAGGCACAGATACGCAGTATTTT.

This chain links TRBV5-6 with TRBJ2-6, with D possibly TRBD1 on 5 matching bases. Germline CDR1 reads SGHDT; CDR2 reads YYEEEE. This CDR3 has 19 residues. V shed 1 base and J shed 0 bases, with 17 bases lying between them. The CDR3 region has the DNA TGTGCCAGCAGCTTGTATGTTGGGGCAACCGACTCTGGGGCCAACGTCCTGACTTTC. It codes for CASSLYVGATDSGANVLTF.

The chain combines TRBV19 with TRBJ2-4; a weak D match, TRBD1 (6 bases). This CDR3 region has 14 residues. V was cut by 6 bases and J by 2 bases, with 11 bases left in between. Germline CDR1 reads LNHDA; CDR2 reads SQIVND (reference sequence). In DNA, the CDR3 is TGTGCCAGTAGCGATACAGGGACCAAAAACATTCAGTACTTC. It yields the protein CASSDTGTKNIQYF.

This sequence joins TRBV6-6 and TRBJ2-1; D might be TRBD1 (6 bases). The length of the CDR3 is 15 residues. Trimming left V 4 bases short and J 3 bases short, with 13 bases between. Germline CDR1 is MNHNY and CDR2 is SVGAGI (reference sequence). CDR3 region: CASSSGQLLYNEQFF. CDR3 nucleotides: TGTGCCAGCAGTTCCGGACAGCTCCTCTACAATGAGCAGTTCTTC.

The genes are TRBV28 and TRBJ2-4; TRBD1 might be the D (6 bases). V was trimmed by 6 bases and J by 1 base, leaving 10 bases between them. The CDR3 length is 14 residues. Per the germline V gene, CDR1 is MDHEN and CDR2 is SYDVKM. This chain's CDR3 is CASRVQGAKNIQYF. The CDR3 DNA sequence: TGTGCCAGCAGAGTCCAGGGGGCCAAAAACATTCAGTACTTC.